Included here is one T cell receptor (beta chain) sequence, with context. Its antigen is not known. The sample comes from a study of shared clonotypes between healthy human individuals. Study-wide results and limits: Specimens sampled were limited to blood, with tissue repertoires likely differing. Clonotype sharing among donors was thought likely to change with sequencing depth. Some naive CD4 clonotypes, 4% to 6%, turned up in common across several donors.

This CDR3 is 14 amino acids long. The V end was cut by 5 bases, the J end by 0 bases, with 14 bases between. Germline loops: CDR1 GTSNPN, CDR2 SVGIG (reference sequence). Sorted-subset replicate PCRs used 200 ng DNA, approximately 33,000 T cell genomes. TCRdb's table, derived via immunoSEQ multiplex PCR, lists solely in-frame clones and lacks some. Of 2 million to 3 million clones in the sample, 80% to 95% were seen once. This TCR was recovered from a man between 18 and 29 years old in good health. Some clones in this sample may be carry-over from other donors' samples. The chain recombines TRBV30 with TRBJ2-7; weak D call: TRBD2 (6 bases). The sample comprised naive CD4+ T cells from PBMCs. Subset of the sample: CD45RA+ positively selected. The CDR3 spells CAWHTGTFSYEQYF. CDR3 DNA: TGTGCCTGGCACACCGGGACTTTCTCCTACGAGCAGTACTTC.